These 27 T cell receptor beta chains were sequenced from one sample in a study of regulatory T cells in long-lasting Graves disease. Time point given: persistent/refractory GD, antithyroid drugs over 5 years with positive TRAb. Construction of the TCR library relied on RNA isolated from PBMCs. Assembly of TCR beta libraries relied on iRepertoire HTBI primers together with Arm-PCR of CDR3 regions. TCRdb itself ran the multiplex PCR reads through MiXCR, one entry per CDR3 protein. The sample shows more than 650,000 distinct CDR3 sequences, about 32% of them seen only once. The sample was peripheral blood mononuclear cells (PBMCs), taken when the disease was refractory, from a patient treated with antithyroid drugs. Every receptor here comes from a female donor with Graves disease.

This clonotype turned up a few times. This rearrangement joins TRBV29-1 to TRBJ1-1; 8 positions agree with TRBD1. The CDR3 is made up of 14 amino acids. Per the germline V gene, CDR1 is SQVTM and CDR2 is ANQGSEA. V shed 7 bases and J 6 bases; nucleotides not matched to a gene: 13. The CDR3 loop reads CSAKLDRASAEAFF. The CDR3 nucleotides read TGCAGCGCAAAGTTGGACAGGGCGTCCGCTGAAGCTTTCTTT.

This sequence joins TRBV20-1 and TRBJ2-5, with D maybe TRBD2 (5 bases). Trimming cost V 0 bases and J 4 bases, with 18 bases left between them. CDR1 DFQATT and CDR2 SNEGSKA come from the germline V gene (reference sequence). This CDR3 contains 16 residues. The CDR3 protein is CSARDYSGANRETQYF. The CDR3 coding sequence is TGCAGTGCTAGAGATTACAGCGGAGCGAACAGAGAGACCCAGTACTTC.

This clonotype has at least ten counts. V gene TRBV27 combines with J gene TRBJ1-1, with 7 bases fitting TRBD1. With 7 bases clipped from V and 4 bases from J, the junction kept 9 bases outside the gene matches. The CDR3 is 14 residues long. CDR1 is MNHEY and CDR2 is SMNVEV in the germline V gene (reference sequence). The CDR3 spells CASNWVDRTTEAFF. In nucleotides, the CDR3 is TGTGCCAGCAACTGGGTGGACAGGACCACTGAAGCTTTCTTT.

This clonotype was recorded many times. This chain uses TRBV28 with TRBJ1-2; no clear D gene. V lost 4 bases, J lost 4 bases, and 7 bases lay in between. Germline V gives CDR1 MDHEN, CDR2 SYDVKM. This CDR3 comprises 12 residues. CDR3 bases: TGTGCCAGCAGTTGGCCCCCCTATGGCTACACCTTC. This codes for CASSWPPYGYTF.

The CDR3 DNA reads as TGTGCCAGCAGTTTAGCGCGACTAGCGGGAGGGCCGTACGAGCAGTACTTC. As protein: CASSLARLAGGPYEQYF. The V and J genes are TRBV12-3 or TRBV12-4 and TRBJ2-7; 14 bases match TRBD2. Trimming removed 0 bases from V and 4 bases from J; junction bases left unmatched: 5. This CDR3 contains 17 residues.

CDR3 residues: CASSVERRTETQYF. The CDR3 region has the DNA TGTGCCAGCAGCGTAGAGAGGAGGACGGAGACCCAGTACTTC. The rearrangement uses TRBV9 and TRBJ2-5; a weak D match, TRBD2 (5 bases). V lost 0 bases and J 5 bases, leaving 11 bases between the germline ends. The CDR3 covers 14 residues. CDR1 and CDR2 from the germline V gene are SGDLS and YYNGEE.

This rearrangement joins TRBV20-1 to TRBJ2-7, with TRBD2 matching 13 bases. CDR3 size: 12 residues. V gave up 5 bases and J gave up 8 bases; unmatched junction bases: 3. Looked up from germline, CDR1 is DFQATT and CDR2 is SNEGSKA (reference sequence). CDR3 loop: CSAGLAGAKQYF. The CDR3 DNA sequence: TGCAGTGCTGGACTAGCGGGAGCGAAGCAGTACTTC.

This clonotype was recorded a few times. This chain connects TRBV12-3 or TRBV12-4 to TRBJ1-5; D not resolved. Trimming took 2 bases from V and 3 from J, leaving 8 bases between them. The CDR3 covers 14 residues. This chain's CDR3 is CASSLHGSNQPQHF. CDR3 bases: TGTGCCAGCAGTTTACACGGCTCCAATCAGCCCCAGCATTTT.

This clonotype was counted only a few times. The rearrangement joins TRBV18 to TRBJ1-3; no clear D. The CDR3 has 15 amino acids. Germline CDR1 KGHSH, CDR2 LQKENI. V was trimmed by 1 base and J by 0 bases, leaving 7 bases between them. The CDR3 bases are TGTGCCAGCTCACCACAACAGCCCTCTGGAAACACCATATATTTT. Protein: CASSPQQPSGNTIYF.

This clonotype was observed at least ten times. The chain has TRBV7-3 and TRBJ1-1; D is perhaps TRBD1 (5 bases). Deletions cut 1 base from V and 5 bases from J, with 8 bases between. Per the germline V gene, CDR1 is SGHTA and CDR2 is FQGTGA. The CDR3 totals 13 residues. The CDR3 bases are TGTGCCAGCAGCTTAAGGGGACGAACTGAAGCTTTCTTT. It encodes CASSLRGRTEAFF.

The table lists this clonotype with many counts. The chain carries TRBV2 and TRBJ1-2; possible D gene TRBD1, 6 bases. CDR1 and CDR2 (germline): SNHLY, FYNNEI. V was trimmed by 0 bases and J by 8 bases, leaving 13 bases between them. The CDR3 has 14 amino acids. The CDR3 protein is CASSEALGAGGYTF. The CDR3 nucleotides are TGTGCCAGCAGTGAAGCGCTGGGGGCTGGAGGCTACACCTTC.

The CDR3 is CASSLEQAYNEKLFF. The CDR3 bases are TGTGCCAGCAGCTTGGAACAGGCGTATAATGAAAAACTGTTTTTT. The chain has TRBV5-6 and TRBJ1-4; a possible D gene is TRBD1 (5 bases). The CDR3 spans 15 residues. Trimming pared 0 bases from V and 4 bases from J, leaving 10 bases between. Germline CDR1 is SGHDT and CDR2 is YYEEEE.

The chain's CDR3 is CASSETGTGGKDTQYF. In DNA form, the CDR3 reads TGTGCCAGCAGTGAGACCGGGACAGGGGGTAAAGATACGCAGTATTTT. The chain is built from TRBV6-1 and TRBJ2-3; 11 bases align to TRBD1. The length of the CDR3 is 16 residues. V shed 3 bases, J shed 5 bases, and the junction held 7 bases outside the gene matches. Germline assignment: CDR1 MNHNS and CDR2 SASEGT.

This clonotype was seen only a few times. The rearrangement joins TRBV11-2 to TRBJ2-7, with 9 bases that match TRBD1. After removal of 4 bases from V and 2 bases from J, the junction contained 6 bases not matched to a gene. The CDR3 runs 15 residues. From germline, CDR1 is SGHAT and CDR2 FQNNGV. The CDR3 bases are TGTGCCAGCAGCTACAGGGGGCGGCCCCCCTACGAGCAGTACTTC. It specifies CASSYRGRPPYEQYF.

This clonotype occurred once. The rearrangement uses TRBV19 and TRBJ1-2; D gene ambiguous. V shed 7 bases and J shed 0 bases, with 6 bases lying between them. The CDR3 length is 12 residues. Germline CDR1 LNHDA, CDR2 SQIVND (reference sequence). The CDR3 DNA reads TGTGCCAGTAAAGGCACTAACTATGGCTACACCTTC. It codes for CASKGTNYGYTF.

About this clonotype itself: Given a much more abundant clone one base away, this may be a read error. The chain links TRBV6-2 or TRBV6-3 to TRBJ2-6, with D perhaps given as TRBD1 or TRBD2 (5 bases each). The CDR3 extends over 15 amino acids. CDR1 and CDR2 (germline): MNHEY, SVGEGT. V lost 5 bases and J lost 4, with 12 bases in between. This CDR3 reads CASSAGSSGANVLTF. As DNA, the CDR3 is TGTGCCAGCAGTGCAGGGAGCTCCGGGGCCAACGTCCTGACTTTC.

This clonotype was seen repeatedly, ten times or more. The chain combines TRBV6-5 with TRBJ1-5; D might be TRBD1 (5 bases). Germline V lookup: CDR1 MNHEY, CDR2 SVGAGI. This CDR3 spans 14 amino acids. The V end lost 2 bases, the J end lost 4 bases, and 9 bases lay between the germline ends. Here the CDR3 DNA reads TGTGCCAGCAGTTACGAGGGGCGAAATCAGCCCCAGCATTTT. Its protein is CASSYEGRNQPQHF.

The table lists this clonotype with a few counts. This rearrangement joins TRBV30 to TRBJ2-7; TRBD1 is a possible D gene (6 bases). Trimming stripped 3 bases from V and 5 bases from J, with 11 bases between. The CDR3 is 12 amino acids. The germline V gene encodes CDR1 GTSNPN and CDR2 SVGIG (reference sequence). The CDR3 region is CAWRGGLNEQYF. CDR3 nucleotides: TGTGCCTGGAGAGGGGGTTTGAACGAGCAGTACTTC.

This chain uses TRBV28 with TRBJ2-2; D possibly corresponds to TRBD2 (6 bases). The germline V gene has CDR1 MDHEN and CDR2 SYDVKM. The CDR3 covers 17 residues. V dropped 6 bases and J dropped 6 bases, with 23 bases sitting between them. The CDR3 sequence is CASRLKHRGRLAGELFF. The CDR3 DNA sequence: TGTGCCAGCAGACTCAAACACAGAGGGAGGTTGGCCGGGGAGCTGTTTTTT.

The chain employs TRBV5-1 and TRBJ1-1; 12 positions match TRBD1. The ends lost 5 bases at V and 4 bases at J; junction bases unmatched: 6. CDR3 length: 15 amino acids. CDR1 and CDR2 (germline): SGHRS, YFSETQ. CDR3 residues: CASSTGTGGITEAFF. CDR3 bases: TGCGCCAGCAGTACCGGGACAGGGGGCATCACTGAAGCTTTCTTT.

This clonotype was counted only a few times. The chain employs TRBV5-1 and TRBJ2-7; 8 positions match TRBD2. The CDR3 is 15 residues long. V was clipped by 1 base and J by 1 base; unmatched bases: 4. Germline V lookup: CDR1 SGHRS, CDR2 YFSETQ. The CDR3 protein is CASSLLASGSYEQYF. In nucleotides, the CDR3 is TGCGCCAGCAGCTTGTTGGCTAGCGGGTCCTACGAGCAGTACTTC.

This clonotype was counted only a few times. The J gene is TRBJ1-5, the V gene TRBV29-1; D possibly corresponds to TRBD1 (6 bases). Trimming took 6 bases from V and 2 from J, leaving 11 bases between them. Germline assignment: CDR1 SQVTM and CDR2 ANQGSEA. The CDR3 loop spans 13 amino acids. The CDR3 sequence: CSVRDRRNQPQHF. The CDR3 nucleotides are TGCAGCGTGAGAGACAGGCGCAATCAGCCCCAGCATTTT.

Turning to this clonotype: Since no conserved phenylalanine or tryptophan closes the CDR3, a read error is the likely cause. J is TRBJ1-1 and V is TRBV7-3, with D possibly being TRBD1 (5 bases). The ends were cut back, 2 bases at V and 4 bases at J, with 11 bases in the middle. The germline V gene encodes CDR1 SGHTA and CDR2 FQGTGA. There are 14 residues in the CDR3. The CDR3 coding sequence is TGTGCCAGCAGCTTAGGCAGGGCTCCCACTGAAGCTTTCTTA. This translates into CASSLGRAPTEAFL.

This clonotype was found a few times. The chain uses TRBV28 and TRBJ1-1; D is possibly TRBD1 (6 bases). CDR1 is MDHEN and CDR2 is SYDVKM in the germline V gene. V shed 11 bases and J shed 5 bases, with 18 bases lying between them. The CDR3 has 13 amino acids. The CDR3 region has the DNA TGTGCCTCTGAAATCGCTACAGGGACTGAAGCTTTCTTT. Its protein is CASEIATGTEAFF.

This clonotype was detected a few times. V is TRBV6-5 and J is TRBJ2-7; the match to TRBD2 covers 7 bases. V lost 5 bases, J lost 5 bases, and 9 bases stayed unmatched. Germline-derived CDR1 and CDR2 are MNHEY and SVGAGI. The CDR3 length is 14 residues. The CDR3 bases are TGTGCCAGCAGTCCCTCGACTAGCCTCAACGAGCAGTACTTC. It codes for CASSPSTSLNEQYF.

The V and J genes are TRBV28 and TRBJ1-6; no firm D call. From germline, CDR1 is MDHEN and CDR2 SYDVKM. There are 14 residues in the CDR3. The V end lost 7 bases, the J end lost 9 bases, and 16 bases lay between the germline ends. In DNA, the CDR3 is TGTGCCAGCACCATAAATTGGGTCGGTTCACCCCTCCACTTT. Translation: CASTINWVGSPLHF. Complete variable domain (other parts from reference TRBV28 and TRBJ1-6): DVKVTQSSRYLVKRTGEKVFLECVQDMDHENMFWYRQDPGLGLRLIYFSYDVKMKEKGDIPEGYSVSREKKERFSLILESASTNQTSMYLCASTINWVGSPLHFGNGTRLTVT.

With regard to this clonotype: Compared with germline, one end of the junction differs, possibly owing to a read error. The chain recombines TRBV3-1 with TRBJ1-1, with TRBD1 identical over 8 bases. Per the germline V gene, CDR1 is LGHDT and CDR2 is YNNKEL (reference sequence). The CDR3 covers 15 residues. The CDR3 DNA reads TGTGCCAGCAGCCAAGACCCAGGGGGCAGCACTGAAACTTTCTTT. It specifies CASSQDPGGSTETFF.